What follows is one T cell receptor beta chain and its context. No antigen is known for it. Selected positively for CCR7 and CD45RO-negative, naive CD8 cells excluded terminally differentiated effector memory CD45RA+ cells. For sorted subsets, roughly 210 ng DNA per replicate equaled about 27,000 T cell genomes. The data were produced by immunoSEQ multiplex PCR, yet TCRdb's version contains in-frame clones alone and is incomplete. The sample lists around 2,000,000 clones; approximately 95% were seen once. This sample was included in a study of shared clonotypes between healthy human individuals. Broader study findings: Naive subsets generally had larger estimated richness than memory subsets. Donor scarcity curtailed the genetic and exposure-history diversity represented herein.

The CDR3 has 18 residues. Trimming at V came to 5 bases and at J to 3 bases, leaving 13 bases not matched to a gene. Germline assignment: CDR1 SGHVS and CDR2 FNYEAQ. The specimen was naive CD8+ T cells sorted from blood. This chain joins TRBV7-6 and TRBJ2-3, with 11 bases matching TRBD2. The TCR originated in a man younger than 35 in good health. The CDR3 DNA reads as TGTGCCAGCAGCCCAGTGTTCTTAGCGGGAGGGCCGACAGATACGCAGTATTTT. This codes for CASSPVFLAGGPTDTQYF.